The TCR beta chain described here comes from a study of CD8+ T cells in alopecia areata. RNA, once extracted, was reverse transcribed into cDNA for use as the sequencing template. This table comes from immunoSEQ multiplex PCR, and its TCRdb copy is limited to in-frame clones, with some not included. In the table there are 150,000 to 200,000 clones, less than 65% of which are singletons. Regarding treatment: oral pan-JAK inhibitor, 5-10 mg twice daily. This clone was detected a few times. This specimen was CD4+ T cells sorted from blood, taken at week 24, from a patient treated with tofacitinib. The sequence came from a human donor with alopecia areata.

The CDR3 sequence is CASSQRRTGVGNEQFF. In nucleotides, the CDR3 is TGTGCCAGCAGCCAAAGGCGGACAGGGGTAGGCAATGAGCAGTTCTTC. The chain couples TRBV14 to TRBJ2-1, with 9 nucleotides matching TRBD1. Germline CDR1 reads SGHDN; CDR2 reads FVKESK. The CDR3 consists of 16 residues. The junction had 8 bases not matched to a gene; V was cut back by 2 bases and J by 6 bases.